The clone carrying this TCR beta chain has just a few counts. The antigen is undetermined. This entry belongs to a study of T cells after yellow fever vaccination. TCRdb reanalysed the 5' RACE reads using MiXCR and keeps one entry per CDR3 protein. Of approximately 550,000 distinct CDR3 sequences listed, under 25% are singletons. Findings and limits, study-wide: Clonotypes shared by both compartments, CD4 and CD8, made up a small share. Once the booster was given, most primary-vaccination clones reappeared, at over 95% for CD4 and approximately 88% for CD8.

The germline CDR1 and CDR2 sequences are MNHEY and SMNVEV (reference sequence). Trimming removed 7 bases from V and 3 bases from J, with 12 bases in between. The CDR3 runs to 14 residues. The sequence was obtained from a young man who received the YFV17D yellow fever vaccine. This material consisted of PBMCs, taken 15 days after the yellow fever booster vaccination. This chain links TRBV27 with TRBJ2-2; D not resolved. The CDR3 region has the DNA TGTGCCAGCACTTCTCTAGGGCACACCGGGGAGCTGTTTTTT. Its protein product is CASTSLGHTGELFF.